This T cell receptor beta chain was documented in a study of persistence of HIV-infected CD4 T cells. As to this clone: As yet, its antigen is unknown.

The immunoSEQ assay was version 4, run in survey mode. The data were produced by immunoSEQ multiplex PCR, yet TCRdb's version contains in-frame clones alone and is incomplete. There are about 64,000 clones in the sample; roughly 77% occur only once, and more than 1.5% lies in the top ten. An overlapping HIV-1 Gag peptide pool stimulated these cells at roughly 1 ug/peptide/mL. CD40L/CD69 double-negative CD45RO-high memory CD4+ T cells were collected. Donors were HIV-1-infected adults who began suppressive ART during chronic infection. The CDR3 has 15 residues. V lost 2 bases and J lost 2, with 10 bases in between. Germline CDR1 reads SGHKS; CDR2 reads YYEKEE (reference sequence).

The sequence was obtained from an adult man with HIV who was CMV-seropositive. Material: CD4+ T cells sorted from PBMCs after approximately 18-hour stimulation, obtained from a patient who received antiretroviral therapy. The chain carries TRBV5-5 and TRBJ1-4, with D perhaps TRBD1 (5 bases). The CDR3 spells CASSFRVVTNEKLFF. The CDR3 nucleotides are TGTGCCAGCAGCTTCAGGGTGGTGACTAATGAAAAACTGTTTTTT. Using reference TRBV5-5 and TRBJ1-4 for the parts outside the CDR3, the full variable domain is DAGVTQSPTHLIKTRGQQVTLRCSPISGHKSVSWYQQVLGQGPQFIFQYYEKEERGRGNFPDRFSARQFPNYSSELNVNALLLGDSALYLCASSFRVVTNEKLFFGSGTQLSVL.